The next 21 T cell receptor beta chains were all read from a single sample in a study of blood T cell repertoires in COVID-19. The protocol was immunoSEQ multiplex PCR, while the TCRdb copy is restricted to in-frame clones and leaves out a portion. The sample yields about 220,000 clones, roughly 87% seen once. Sequencing used peripheral blood. The receptors originated from a man aged 40-50 years with active or convalescent COVID-19.

V is TRBV28 and J is TRBJ1-2, with a possible D match to TRBD1 (5 bases). The germline CDR1 and CDR2 sequences are MDHEN and SYDVKM. The CDR3 length is 15 residues. V was shortened by 4 bases and J by 3 bases, with 15 bases between the two germline ends. The CDR3 bases are TGTGCCAGCAGTTCGGGACTAACAGGCCACTATGGCTACACCTTC. The encoded protein is CASSSGLTGHYGYTF.

This chain joins TRBV4-1 and TRBJ1-2, with D possibly being TRBD1 (6 bases). Germline CDR1 MGHRA, CDR2 YSYEKL. The CDR3 is 14 residues long. The V end was cut by 4 bases, the J end by 4 bases, with 13 bases between. The CDR3 region has the DNA TGCGCCAGCAGCCCCCTTGGACAGTCCTATGGCTACACCTTC. Protein: CASSPLGQSYGYTF.

The chain combines TRBV6-1 with TRBJ2-1; 11 bases agree with TRBD2. Unmatched junction bases numbered 7, after V lost 5 bases and J lost 7 bases. The CDR3 consists of 15 residues. CDR1 is MNHNS and CDR2 is SASEGT in the germline V gene. This CDR3 reads CASSPTSGTRNEQFF. For the CDR3, the DNA is TGTGCCAGCAGTCCGACTAGCGGGACTAGGAATGAGCAGTTCTTC.

The chain joins TRBV10-3 to TRBJ1-5; D is undetermined. The CDR3 is 17 residues long. Trimming cost V 3 bases and J 3 bases, with 18 bases left between them. Germline V gives CDR1 ENHRY, CDR2 SYGVKD. The CDR3: CAISENPSGRVNQPQHF. The DNA for the CDR3 is TGTGCCATCAGTGAAAACCCCTCGGGAAGGGTCAATCAGCCCCAGCATTTT.

The chain is built from TRBV6-5 and TRBJ1-6, with 7 nucleotides matching TRBD1. The CDR3 loop spans 13 amino acids. Trimming cost V 10 bases and J 7 bases; bases outside gene matches: 7. Germline V gives CDR1 MNHEY, CDR2 SVGAGI. Here the CDR3 DNA reads TGTGCCATACAGGGGAGCGGAAATTCACCCCTCCACTTT. Amino acids: CAIQGSGNSPLHF.

The chain employs TRBV12-3 or TRBV12-4 and TRBJ2-2; possibly TRBD1 for D (5 bases). V was shortened by 6 bases and J by 1 base, with 6 bases between the two germline ends. This CDR3 has 13 amino acids. The CDR3 DNA is TGTGCCAGCAGCGACAGGAACACCGGGGAGCTGTTTTTT. Translation: CASSDRNTGELFF.

This clone was found a few times. The chain has TRBV7-8 and TRBJ2-1, with 9 nucleotides matching TRBD2. V shed 4 bases, J shed 11 bases, and the junction held 9 bases outside the gene matches. The CDR3 has 14 residues. In germline, CDR1 is SGHVS, CDR2 FQNEAQ. The CDR3 here is CASSSQGASGKQFF. The CDR3 DNA sequence: TGTGCCAGCAGCTCCCAAGGGGCTAGCGGGAAGCAGTTCTTC. The whole variable domain, remainder taken from reference TRBV7-8 and TRBJ2-1, is GAGVSQSPRYKVAKRGQDVALRCDPISGHVSLFWYQQALGQGPEFLTYFQNEAQLDKSGLPSDRFFAERPEGSVSTLKIQRTQQEDSAVYLCASSSQGASGKQFFGPGTRLTVL.

CDR3 nucleotide sequence: TGTGCCAGCACCCCTGGGACTACATCCTACGAGCAGTACTTC. It codes for CASTPGTTSYEQYF. The genes are TRBV2 and TRBJ2-7; 7 bases line up with TRBD2. This CDR3 has 14 residues. Germline V lookup: CDR1 SNHLY, CDR2 FYNNEI. V lost 7 bases to trimming and J lost 1 base; unmatched junction nucleotides: 7.

The V gene is TRBV6-6, the J gene TRBJ2-2; the D gene is possibly TRBD2 (5 bases). Looked up from germline, CDR1 is MNHNY and CDR2 is SVGAGI (reference sequence). Between the trimmed V and J ends, which lost 6 bases and 7 bases, there was a span of 12 bases. The CDR3 covers 13 residues. The CDR3 region has the DNA TGTGCCAGCAGACGGGATGGGAGCGGGGAGCTGTTTTTT. This gives the protein CASRRDGSGELFF.

V and J are TRBV24-1 and TRBJ2-7, with a possible D match to TRBD2 (5 bases). Germline V lookup: CDR1 KGHDR, CDR2 SFDVKD. Trimming pared 5 bases from V and 0 bases from J, leaving 7 bases between. This CDR3 is 13 amino acids long. Written as DNA, the CDR3 is TGTGCCACCAGTGCTGGGAGCTCCTACGAGCAGTACTTC. Amino acids: CATSAGSSYEQYF.

V is TRBV28 and J is TRBJ2-7; 9 bases agree with TRBD1. With 5 bases clipped from V and 1 base from J, the junction kept 6 bases outside the gene matches. Germline V CDR1 and CDR2: MDHEN, SYDVKM. This CDR3 contains 15 residues. DNA for the CDR3: TGTGCCAGCAGTCCATCCGGACAGGGGTCCTACGAGCAGTACTTC. Amino acids: CASSPSGQGSYEQYF.

The gene calls are TRBV5-4 and TRBJ2-3, with 7 bases that match TRBD2. Trimming removed 0 bases from V and 4 bases from J; junction bases left unmatched: 2. CDR1 is SGHNT, CDR2 YYREEE, per germline (reference sequence). The CDR3 has 14 amino acids. The DNA of the CDR3 is TGTGCCAGCAGCTTGGCCGGGGGGTCAGATACGCAGTATTTT. The encoded protein is CASSLAGGSDTQYF.

V is TRBV18 and J is TRBJ1-4; 9 bases map to TRBD1. The ends lost 5 bases at V and 8 bases at J; junction bases unmatched: 9. CDR3 length: 15 residues. Germline loops: CDR1 KGHSH, CDR2 LQKENI. CDR3 protein: CASSSLTGGAEKLFF. CDR3 sequence (DNA): TGTGCCAGCTCATCGTTGACAGGGGGTGCCGAAAAACTGTTTTTT.

The sample holds a few counts of this clone. This chain connects TRBV5-1 to TRBJ1-1; 11 bases match TRBD1. V shed 4 bases and J 5 bases; nucleotides not matched to a gene: 4. Germline V CDR1 and CDR2: SGHRS, YFSETQ. The CDR3 contains 14 residues. This chain's CDR3 is CASSIGTGGTEAFF. CDR3 DNA sequence: TGCGCCAGCAGCATCGGGACAGGGGGGACTGAAGCTTTCTTT.

CDR3 DNA: TGTGCCAGCAGCCCCGGGACAGGGGGCAAGGATGAGCAGTTCTTC. As protein: CASSPGTGGKDEQFF. The chain links TRBV5-5 to TRBJ2-1; TRBD1 aligns across 12 bases. CDR3 length: 15 amino acids. V shed 4 bases and J 8 bases; nucleotides not matched to a gene: 7. CDR1 and CDR2 from the germline V gene are SGHKS and YYEKEE (reference sequence).

V usage is TRBV11-2 and J usage is TRBJ2-1; 8 nucleotides align to TRBD2. Germline V lookup: CDR1 SGHAT, CDR2 FQNNGV. The CDR3 sequence is 14 residues long. V shed 3 bases, J shed 9 bases, and the junction held 7 bases outside the gene matches. CDR3 nucleotides: TGTGCCAGCAGCTTCGAAGCGGGAGCGGTTGAGCAGTTCTTC. Translating gives CASSFEAGAVEQFF.

This chain uses TRBV27 with TRBJ2-2; 7 nucleotides line up with TRBD1. V lost 4 bases and J lost 6; bases outside the gene matches: 8. The length of the CDR3 is 15 residues. Per germline, CDR1 MNHEY and CDR2 SMNVEV (reference sequence). CDR3 coding DNA: TGTGCCAGCAGTTCCGGGACAGCCGGGGCCGGGGAGCTGTTTTTT. Its protein product is CASSSGTAGAGELFF.

The V call is TRBV19, the J call TRBJ1-1; D might be TRBD1 (6 bases). This CDR3 contains 16 residues. V shed 4 bases and J shed 1 base, with 16 bases lying between them. Germline assignment: CDR1 LNHDA and CDR2 SQIVND (reference sequence). The CDR3 loop reads CASSNDYRDGNTEAFF. The CDR3 DNA reads TGTGCCAGTAGTAACGACTACAGGGATGGGAACACTGAAGCTTTCTTT.

The chain couples TRBV7-8 to TRBJ1-5, with D hard to call. V was pared by 5 bases and J by 6 bases, with 11 bases between. The CDR3 consists of 13 residues. The V gene's germline CDR1 is SGHVS and CDR2 FQNEAQ. The DNA of the CDR3 is TGTGCCAGCAGCCGCCTCGGACTTCAGCCCCAGCATTTT. Protein product: CASSRLGLQPQHF.

The rearrangement links TRBV19 to TRBJ1-5; 7 bases are shared with TRBD1. CDR1 and CDR2 (germline): LNHDA, SQIVND (reference sequence). This CDR3 is 17 amino acids long. V lost 3 bases to trimming and J lost 1 base; unmatched junction nucleotides: 9. This chain's CDR3 is CASSMVRVRGSNQPQHF. The CDR3 nucleotides are TGTGCCAGTAGTATGGTGAGGGTCAGGGGGAGCAATCAGCCCCAGCATTTT.

This chain joins TRBV2 and TRBJ2-7; TRBD2 matches 10 bases. CDR3 length equals 18 residues. V was pared by 3 bases and J by 2 bases, with 13 bases of the junction left unmatched. Germline assignment: CDR1 SNHLY and CDR2 FYNNEI. DNA for the CDR3: TGTGCCAGCAGTGATCCGGGAGAAGCGGGAGGGTATACCTACGAGCAGTACTTC. Residues: CASSDPGEAGGYTYEQYF.